A selection of T cell receptor beta chains follows, all from one sample in a study of tumor and adjacent non-tumor tissue in lung cancer. TCRdb independently ran MiXCR on the multiplex PCR reads; one entry per CDR3 protein. The table records more than 85,000 distinct CDR3 sequences, approximately 71% of them present only once. The sample consisted of lung tumor tissue. These receptors were collected from a woman between 55 and 75 years old with non-small cell lung cancer. Each CDR3 is given with its conserved first and last residue. The D gene is left open where the match is weak. Size is omitted from some rows. Given values are once, few, many or a class for expanded clones.

j_gene: TRBJ1-6
abundance: .
v_gene: TRBV11-2
d_gene: .
CDR3nt: TGTGACAGCAGCTTAGACCCAGGGGCTTCACCCCTCCACTTT
CDR3aa: CDSSLDPGASPLHF

j_gene: TRBJ2-3
abundance: .
v_gene: TRBV5-6
d_gene: .
CDR3nt: TGTGCCAGCAGCTTCCCTAGAACCGACTCAGATACGCAGTATTTT
CDR3aa: CASSFPRTDSDTQYF

j_gene: TRBJ2-5
abundance: many
v_gene: TRBV6-2/TRBV6-3
d_gene: .
CDR3nt: TGTGCCAGCAGTAACCAGATGGAGACCCAGTACTTC
CDR3aa: CASSNQMETQYF

j_gene: TRBJ2-1
abundance: few
v_gene: TRBV20-1
d_gene: .
CDR3nt: TGCAGTGCCCTCAGAGGGACGTCCAATAAGCAGTTCTTC
CDR3aa: CSALRGTSNKQFF

j_gene: TRBJ1-1
abundance: .
v_gene: TRBV6-5
d_gene: .
CDR3nt: TGTGCCAGTAGCTACCAAATAGGGCCCCAAGCTTTCTTT
CDR3aa: CASSYQIGPQAFF

j_gene: TRBJ1-1
abundance: .
v_gene: TRBV4-3
d_gene: .
CDR3nt: TGCGCCAACAGCCCTATGGGGGCGAACACTGAAACTTTCTTT
CDR3aa: CANSPMGANTETFF

j_gene: TRBJ2-5
abundance: .
v_gene: TRBV20-1
d_gene: .
CDR3nt: TGCAGTGCCCTAAAGATGGGACCTTTGGAGAACCATTATTTC
CDR3aa: CSALKMGPLENHYF

j_gene: TRBJ2-1
abundance: once
v_gene: TRBV20-1
d_gene: .
CDR3nt: TGCAATGTTAGACACGGGGTTCACTACTCCTACAATGAGCATTTCTTC
CDR3aa: CNVRHGVHYSYNEHFF

j_gene: TRBJ2-7
abundance: .
v_gene: TRBV20-1
d_gene: TRBD2
CDR3nt: TGCAGTGCTAGAGATTACGGGGGGAAGGGGATGTTCTACGAGCAGTACTTC
CDR3aa: CSARDYGGKGMFYEQYF

j_gene: TRBJ1-5
abundance: .
v_gene: TRBV6-1
d_gene: .
CDR3nt: TGTGCCAGCAGTGAACATTGGGGGCCCAGCCCACAGCCCCAGCATTTT
CDR3aa: CASSEHWGPSPQPQHF

j_gene: TRBJ1-5
abundance: .
v_gene: TRBV29-1
d_gene: .
CDR3nt: TGCATCGTCGGGGGGAGCAACAATCAGCCCCAGCATTTT
CDR3aa: CIVGGSNNQPQHF

j_gene: TRBJ2-7
abundance: .
v_gene: TRBV11-2
d_gene: .
CDR3nt: TGTTCCAGCAGCTTGGCGGGGGCGCTTTACGAGAAGTACTTC
CDR3aa: CSSSLAGALYEKYF

j_gene: TRBJ2-3
abundance: once
v_gene: TRBV6-2/TRBV6-3
d_gene: .
CDR3nt: TGTGTCGGCCGAGGGGGGAGAGGGCCGGATACGCAGTATTTT
CDR3aa: CVGRGGRGPDTQYF

j_gene: TRBJ2-3
abundance: .
v_gene: TRBV10-2
d_gene: .
CDR3nt: TGCGCCAGCAGTTCCCTGGGTGAGGTTCTTGGAGATACGCAGTATTTT
CDR3aa: CASSSLGEVLGDTQYF

j_gene: TRBJ1-5
abundance: .
v_gene: TRBV28
d_gene: .
CDR3nt: TGTGCCAGCAACAAGTGGACTGTCAACCAGGCCCAGCATTTT
CDR3aa: CASNKWTVNQAQHF

j_gene: TRBJ2-3
abundance: .
v_gene: TRBV6-6
d_gene: TRBD2
CDR3nt: TGTGCCAGCAGGCTCGGGGGGGCGGTTGGGACTGATACGCAGTATTTT
CDR3aa: CASRLGGAVGTDTQYF

j_gene: TRBJ2-1
abundance: .
v_gene: TRBV20-1
d_gene: TRBD2
CDR3nt: TGCAGTGCTAATGTGGCTAGCGGGCTCGATGAGCTGTTCTTC
CDR3aa: CSANVASGLDELFF

j_gene: TRBJ2-3
abundance: .
v_gene: TRBV6-1
d_gene: .
CDR3nt: TGTACCAGCAGTGAGAGTAAGACGGCGTGGAGCAATCAGCCACAGTATTTT
CDR3aa: CTSSESKTAWSNQPQYF

j_gene: TRBJ2-7
abundance: .
v_gene: TRBV6-2/TRBV6-3
d_gene: .
CDR3nt: TGTACCAGCAAAACTCACGCCCTCTCCTACGAGCAATACTTC
CDR3aa: CTSKTHALSYEQYF

j_gene: TRBJ2-3
abundance: .
v_gene: TRBV4-3
d_gene: .
CDR3nt: TGCGCCAGCAGCCCGCAAACGGGCCCCGGGGATACGCAGTATTTT
CDR3aa: CASSPQTGPGDTQYF

j_gene: TRBJ2-1
abundance: .
v_gene: TRBV10-3
d_gene: TRBD2
CDR3nt: TGTGCCATCAGTGAGCCGGGACTAGCGGATGGCTACAATGAGGAGTTCTTC
CDR3aa: CAISEPGLADGYNEEFF

j_gene: TRBJ1-2
abundance: many
v_gene: TRBV6-5
d_gene: .
CDR3nt: TGTGCCAGCAGCCCAACGCGGGGGGTCGGCGATGGCTACACCTTC
CDR3aa: CASSPTRGVGDGYTF

j_gene: TRBJ2-1
abundance: .
v_gene: TRBV11-3
d_gene: .
CDR3nt: TGTGCCAGCAGATTGGGACTGCGGGAGCAGTTCTTC
CDR3aa: CASRLGLREQFF

j_gene: TRBJ2-2
abundance: few
v_gene: TRBV11-2
d_gene: TRBD1
CDR3nt: TGCGCCAGCAGCCGGGACAGGGGGCACACCGGGGAGCTGGTTTTT
CDR3aa: CASSRDRGHTGELVF

j_gene: TRBJ2-1
abundance: .
v_gene: TRBV20-1
d_gene: TRBD1
CDR3nt: TGTCGTGTCAGGGGGAGCTGGGATGAGCAGTTCTTC
CDR3aa: CRVRGSWDEQFF

j_gene: TRBJ2-5
abundance: few
v_gene: TRBV5-1
d_gene: .
CDR3nt: TGCGCCAGCAGCCCTCCTGGCGTGACCCAGTACTTC
CDR3aa: CASSPPGVTQYF

j_gene: TRBJ1-2
abundance: .
v_gene: TRBV28
d_gene: .
CDR3nt: TGTGCCAGCACCGGCGGCGGGATGGTAGCCTATGGCTACACCTTC
CDR3aa: CASTGGGMVAYGYTF

j_gene: TRBJ1-5
abundance: .
v_gene: TRBV30
d_gene: .
CDR3nt: TGTGCCTGGAGTGCCGGAGGGGGGGGCCGGCAGCCCCAGCATTTT
CDR3aa: CAWSAGGGGRQPQHF

j_gene: TRBJ1-1
abundance: .
v_gene: TRBV11-2
d_gene: .
CDR3nt: TGTGCCATCAGTTTAGATTCGGGGAGAGGCAATGAAGCTTTCTTT
CDR3aa: CAISLDSGRGNEAFF

j_gene: TRBJ2-3
abundance: .
v_gene: TRBV11-2
d_gene: .
CDR3nt: TGTGCCAGCAGCTTAGTGGAGAGAGATATAGATACGCAGTATTTT
CDR3aa: CASSLVERDIDTQYF

j_gene: TRBJ2-3
abundance: .
v_gene: TRBV11-3
d_gene: TRBD1
CDR3nt: TGTGCCAGCAGTCCAGGGACAGGGGGGACAGTTACGCAGTATTTT
CDR3aa: CASSPGTGGTVTQYF

j_gene: TRBJ2-2
abundance: few
v_gene: TRBV28
d_gene: .
CDR3nt: TGTGCCAGCAGTTCTATAGCAGTCGGGGCCGGGGAGCTGTTTTTT
CDR3aa: CASSSIAVGAGELFF

j_gene: TRBJ2-2
abundance: .
v_gene: TRBV7-2
d_gene: .
CDR3nt: TGTGCCAGCAGCCCGGACTCCGGACTAGGGGGTTCCCCCGGGGAGCTGTTTTTT
CDR3aa: CASSPDSGLGGSPGELFF

j_gene: TRBJ2-7
abundance: .
v_gene: TRBV29-1
d_gene: .
CDR3nt: TGCAGCGTTGAAGATCGGAAGTCAGTCACCTACGAGCAGTACTTC
CDR3aa: CSVEDRKSVTYEQYF

j_gene: TRBJ1-2
abundance: .
v_gene: TRBV20-1
d_gene: .
CDR3nt: TGCAGTGTTAGGAAACAGGGTTGGGAATTTAACTATGGCTACACCTTC
CDR3aa: CSVRKQGWEFNYGYTF

j_gene: TRBJ1-2
abundance: .
v_gene: TRBV11-1
d_gene: .
CDR3nt: TGTGCCGGCAGCTCACAGGGCCCGCTATATGACTACACCTTC
CDR3aa: CAGSSQGPLYDYTF

j_gene: TRBJ2-5
abundance: many
v_gene: TRBV29-1
d_gene: .
CDR3nt: TGCAGCGTTGAAGATCCTCGGACGCAAGAGACCCAGTACTTC
CDR3aa: CSVEDPRTQETQYF

j_gene: TRBJ2-1
abundance: .
v_gene: TRBV11-3
d_gene: TRBD2
CDR3nt: TGTGCCAGCAGCACCGGGACTAGCGGGGGTGTTGAGCAGTTCTTC
CDR3aa: CASSTGTSGGVEQFF

j_gene: TRBJ2-7
abundance: .
v_gene: TRBV11-3
d_gene: .
CDR3nt: TGTGTCAGCAGCCTAGATCCGGCTAGGTCGATCAAGCGGTACTTC
CDR3aa: CVSSLDPARSIKRYF

j_gene: TRBJ2-3
abundance: once
v_gene: TRBV5-6
d_gene: TRBD1
CDR3nt: TGTGCCAGCAGTCCCGGACAGGATGGCGATACGCAGTATTTT
CDR3aa: CASSPGQDGDTQYF

j_gene: TRBJ2-7
abundance: .
v_gene: TRBV29-1
d_gene: TRBD1
CDR3nt: TGCAGCGTTAAACTCCGAGAGGGGGCTTCCTACGAGGAGTACTTC
CDR3aa: CSVKLREGASYEEYF

j_gene: TRBJ2-5
abundance: .
v_gene: TRBV4-3
d_gene: .
CDR3nt: TGCGCCAGCAGCCAAATTATTCGGGAGACCCAGTACTTC
CDR3aa: CASSQIIRETQYF

j_gene: TRBJ1-1
abundance: .
v_gene: TRBV4-1
d_gene: .
CDR3nt: TGCGCCAGCAGCCAAGGACGGGGGGCCTGGGTGAACACTGAAGCTTTCTTT
CDR3aa: CASSQGRGAWVNTEAFF

j_gene: TRBJ2-2
abundance: .
v_gene: TRBV11-1
d_gene: TRBD2
CDR3nt: TGTACCAGCCGCCCGCGTCTTGCGGGAGAATCCACCGGGGAGCTGTTTTTT
CDR3aa: CTSRPRLAGESTGELFF

j_gene: TRBJ1-2
abundance: .
v_gene: TRBV11-2
d_gene: TRBD1
CDR3nt: TGTGTCAGCAGCTTAGGGGGCCTCTATCCCTATGGTTACACCTTC
CDR3aa: CVSSLGGLYPYGYTF

j_gene: TRBJ2-3
abundance: .
v_gene: TRBV5-1
d_gene: .
CDR3nt: TGCGCCAGCAGCACCGGTGACGGAGATACGCAGTATTTT
CDR3aa: CASSTGDGDTQYF

j_gene: TRBJ2-5
abundance: once
v_gene: TRBV12-3/TRBV12-4
d_gene: .
CDR3nt: TGTGCCAGCATCGACCTGTGGGAGACCCAGTACTTC
CDR3aa: CASIDLWETQYF

j_gene: TRBJ1-5
abundance: .
v_gene: TRBV10-1
d_gene: .
CDR3nt: TGCGCCAGCACCCTAGGACATGGCTACAATCAGCCCCAGCATTTT
CDR3aa: CASTLGHGYNQPQHF

j_gene: TRBJ2-3
abundance: .
v_gene: TRBV29-1
d_gene: .
CDR3nt: TGCAGCGTCACCAGCGGAGGCGGCACAGGTACGCAGTATTTT
CDR3aa: CSVTSGGGTGTQYF

j_gene: TRBJ2-3
abundance: once
v_gene: TRBV20-1
d_gene: .
CDR3nt: TGTAGTGCTAGGATGGCTAGGCTATCCACAGATACGCAGTATTTT
CDR3aa: CSARMARLSTDTQYF

j_gene: TRBJ2-5
abundance: .
v_gene: TRBV20-1
d_gene: TRBD2
CDR3nt: TGCAGTGGGGAGGGGTGCCGTGGGGAGACCCAGTACTTC
CDR3aa: CSGEGCRGETQYF

j_gene: TRBJ1-6
abundance: once
v_gene: TRBV4-1
d_gene: .
CDR3nt: TGCGCAAGCAGCATACTGTGGAGAGGGATGAATTCACCCCTCCACTTT
CDR3aa: CASSILWRGMNSPLHF

j_gene: TRBJ1-5
abundance: .
v_gene: TRBV11-2
d_gene: TRBD1
CDR3nt: TGTGCCAGCAACCTCAAGGGGGCCAAGGATAGCAATCAGCCCCAGCATTTT
CDR3aa: CASNLKGAKDSNQPQHF

j_gene: TRBJ1-2
abundance: few
v_gene: TRBV28
d_gene: .
CDR3nt: TGTGCCAGCAGCCAACACGTCGGAATGGTTCATGGCTATACCTTC
CDR3aa: CASSQHVGMVHGYTF